Shown below are 17 T cell receptor beta chains from a single sample sequenced in a study of preoperative IRX-2 immunotherapy in early breast cancer (dated by TCRdb to the late 2010s). Libraries came from the immunoSEQ multiplex PCR assay. TCRdb provides this immuneACCESS table in a form limited to in-frame rearrangements. Some clones are lacking; in checked studies, under half of them reflect an unresolved V gene, and why the rest are absent is not known. The sample yields some 30,000 clones; around 89% were counted once. Roughly 10% of the sample belongs to the ten largest clones. Interpreted using the paper, the treatment or condition label stands for: preoperative locoregional IRX-2 cytokine immunotherapy. The sample here was taken from a patient treated with IRX-2 immunotherapy. These receptors were obtained from a human donor with breast cancer.

The chain uses TRBV30 and TRBJ2-7; 8 bases align to TRBD1. CDR3 size: 13 residues. With V trimmed by 3 bases and J by 5 bases, 6 bases remained unmatched. Germline CDR1 is GTSNPN and CDR2 is SVGIG (reference sequence). The CDR3 loop reads CAWSRQGLDEQYF. In DNA, the CDR3 is TGTGCCTGGAGCCGACAGGGGTTGGACGAGCAGTACTTC.

This clone was picked up one time. V usage is TRBV7-2 and J usage is TRBJ2-5; 10 bases match TRBD1. The CDR3 extends over 14 amino acids. The V and J ends lost 6 bases and 3 bases, in that order; junction bases with no gene match: 4. The V gene's germline CDR1 is SGHTA and CDR2 FQGNSA. CDR3 protein: CASSPGTGEETQYF. CDR3 nucleotides: TGTGCCAGCAGTCCCGGGACAGGGGAAGAGACCCAGTACTTC. Filled out from reference TRBV7-2 and TRBJ2-5, the complete variable domain reads GAGVSQSPSNKVTEKGKDVELRCDPISGHTALYWYRQSLGQGLEFLIYFQGNSAPDKSGLPSDRFSAERTGGSVSTLTIQRTQQEDSAVYLCASSPGTGEETQYFGPGTRLLVL.

This clone was seen a single time. J is TRBJ2-1 and V is TRBV7-2, with 8 positions matching TRBD2. Per the germline V gene, CDR1 is SGHTA and CDR2 is FQGNSA. J was trimmed by 7 bases and V by 6 bases; bases with no gene match: 11. The CDR3 contains 15 residues. The CDR3 sequence: CASRPSGGVGNEQFF. The CDR3 nucleotides are TGTGCCAGCAGACCCAGCGGGGGAGTGGGAAATGAGCAGTTCTTC.

The V call is TRBV10-3, the J call TRBJ2-5, with TRBD2 identical over 12 bases. With 0 bases clipped from V and 2 bases from J, the junction kept 7 bases outside the gene matches. The CDR3 spans 18 residues. Germline V gene data show CDR1 as ENHRY and CDR2 as SYGVKD. The CDR3 sequence is CAISESQALAGGQETQYF. In DNA form, the CDR3 reads TGTGCCATCAGTGAGTCCCAAGCTCTAGCGGGGGGGCAAGAGACCCAGTACTTC.

The CDR3 region is CAISDTDRPTRDTIYF. CDR3 DNA sequence: TGTGCCATCAGTGACACCGACAGGCCAACTCGGGACACCATATATTTT. The chain carries TRBV10-3 and TRBJ1-3; D is possibly TRBD1 (6 bases). Trimming pared 3 bases from V and 8 bases from J, leaving 20 bases between. The germline CDR1 and CDR2 sequences are ENHRY and SYGVKD. This CDR3 is 16 amino acids long.

The genes are TRBV30 and TRBJ2-5; 7 nucleotides line up with TRBD2. The DNA end favors TRBJ2-7, so the J call may be wrong. The CDR3 extends over 13 amino acids. Germline V gene data show CDR1 as GTSNPN and CDR2 as SVGIG (reference sequence). The CDR3 nucleotides read TGTGCCTGGAGTGTAGCGGGGCCCTACGAGCAGTACTTC. Protein sequence: CAWSVAGPYEQYF.

This clone appeared once. The rearrangement links TRBV5-1 to TRBJ2-7; D is unresolved. The CDR3 has 14 residues. Germline V lookup: CDR1 SGHRS, CDR2 YFSETQ. Trimming took 0 bases from V and 4 from J, leaving 11 bases between them. DNA of the CDR3: TGCGCCAGCAGCTTGGTGGTTTCGGAGTACGAGCAGTACTTC. Protein: CASSLVVSEYEQYF.

This clone was counted once. The chain joins TRBV5-6 to TRBJ2-1; possible D gene TRBD1, 6 bases. The V gene lost 4 bases and the J gene lost 9 bases, with 20 bases spanning the gap. Per germline, CDR1 SGHDT and CDR2 YYEEEE. CDR3 size: 15 residues. The CDR3 loop reads CASSPTAGDRGEQFF. The DNA for the CDR3 is TGTGCCAGCAGCCCGACGGCAGGGGATCGGGGTGAGCAGTTCTTC. Together with reference TRBV5-6 and TRBJ2-1, the CDR3 gives the full variable domain: DAGVTQSPTHLIKTRGQQVTLRCSPKSGHDTVSWYQQALGQGPQFIFQYYEEEERQRGNFPDRFSGHQFPNYSSELNVNALLLGDSALYLCASSPTAGDRGEQFFGPGTRLTVL.

This clone was recorded only once. The J gene is TRBJ1-1, the V gene TRBV29-1, with D unclear. Looked up from germline, CDR1 is SQVTM and CDR2 is ANQGSEA. The CDR3 has 13 amino acids. The ends were cut back, 7 bases at V and 6 bases at J, with 18 bases in the middle. The CDR3 loop reads CSAVTLLGSEAFF. The CDR3 bases are TGCAGCGCCGTGACCCTACTCGGGTCTGAAGCTTTCTTT.

This sequence joins TRBV14 and TRBJ1-1, with D uncertain. The CDR3 is 13 amino acids. Germline CDR1 is SGHDN and CDR2 is FVKESK. Between the trimmed V and J ends, which lost 5 bases and 3 bases, there was a span of 10 bases. The CDR3 spells CASSKGRDTEAFF. CDR3 in DNA: TGTGCCAGCAGCAAGGGCCGGGACACTGAAGCTTTCTTT.

The CDR3, as DNA: TGTGCCAGTAGTAGCCCTCCGGGACTAACTAGCTCCTACGAGCAGTACTTC. It specifies CASSSPPGLTSSYEQYF. The chain combines TRBV19 with TRBJ2-7; 7 bases are a match to TRBD2. Trimming at V came to 4 bases and at J to 0 bases, leaving 12 bases not matched to a gene. The CDR3 loop spans 17 amino acids. The germline CDR1 and CDR2 sequences are LNHDA and SQIVND (reference sequence).

V gene TRBV6-5 combines with J gene TRBJ1-5, with 8 bases that match TRBD1. Germline values: CDR1 MNHEY, CDR2 SVGAGI. V lost 7 bases, J lost 6 bases, and 5 bases stayed unmatched. The CDR3 totals 13 residues. The CDR3 loop reads CASTSGGFQPQHF. The CDR3 DNA reads as TGTGCCAGCACTTCAGGGGGCTTTCAGCCCCAGCATTTT.

The V gene is TRBV7-6, the J gene TRBJ2-1; TRBD2 matches at 10 bases. After removal of 2 bases from V and 4 bases from J, the junction contained 2 bases not matched to a gene. The CDR3 sequence is 15 residues long. Germline CDR1 SGHVS, CDR2 FNYEAQ. The CDR3 DNA sequence: TGTGCCAGCAGCTTAAGACTAGCGGGTTACAATGAGCAGTTCTTC. This encodes CASSLRLAGYNEQFF.

The rearrangement joins TRBV9 to TRBJ2-1; weak D call: TRBD1 (6 bases). Trimming removed 3 bases from V and 0 bases from J, with 10 bases in between. CDR1 SGDLS and CDR2 YYNGEE come from the germline V gene. This CDR3 has 15 amino acids. As DNA, the CDR3 is TGTGCCAGCAGCGCAGGACAGAGCTCCTACAATGAGCAGTTCTTC. It is translated as CASSAGQSSYNEQFF.

V and J are TRBV30 and TRBJ2-4; a weak D match, TRBD1 (6 bases). Trimming left V 7 bases short and J 5 bases short, with 15 bases between. This CDR3 is 13 amino acids long. Germline V gene sequence: CDR1 GTSNPN, CDR2 SVGIG (reference sequence). In nucleotides, the CDR3 is TGTGCCTTGAACAGGGCCGGAGAAAACATTCAGTACTTC. Its translation: CALNRAGENIQYF.

This chain connects TRBV2 to TRBJ1-3; D may be TRBD1 (6 bases). V shed 2 bases and J shed 2 bases, with 10 bases lying between them. This CDR3 has 15 amino acids. In germline, CDR1 is SNHLY, CDR2 FYNNEI. The CDR3 DNA reads TGTGCCAGCAGTGAATGGGGGGGGCCTGGAAACACCATATATTTT. Its protein product is CASSEWGGPGNTIYF.

The chain couples TRBV19 to TRBJ1-2; weak D call: TRBD1 (6 bases). Trimming took off 7 bases at V and 6 bases at J, with 30 bases between the two ends. This CDR3 is 18 amino acids long. Germline V gene sequence: CDR1 LNHDA, CDR2 SQIVND (reference sequence). CDR3 region: CASMADGGGAPSGDGYTF. The CDR3 DNA follows: TGTGCCAGTATGGCGGATGGAGGGGGGGCCCCGTCGGGGGATGGCTACACCTTC.